Listed here are 3 T cell receptor beta chains from one sample, sequenced in a study of T cell responses to AZD1222 COVID-19 vaccine (dated by TCRdb to the early 2020s). Interpreted using the paper, the time point label stands for: baseline before first vaccination. Library method: the immunoSEQ multiplex PCR assay. The immuneACCESS repertoire file appears here via TCRdb, limited to in-frame rearrangements. These files lack a portion of the clones; in checked studies, under half of the deficit traces to unresolved V genes, and the cause of the others is not known. Here the sample has over 120,000 clones; approximately 85% occur a single time. The biggest ten clones account for around 8% of the sample. The sample was peripheral blood, taken on day 0 of AZD1222 vaccination. The receptors here all came from an adult in good health.

J is TRBJ2-1 and V is TRBV10-3; D not certain. The CDR3 spans 15 residues. V was trimmed by 0 bases and J by 7 bases, leaving 13 bases between them. The germline V gene has CDR1 ENHRY and CDR2 SYGVKD. The CDR3 region is CAISESMGGGNEQFF. In nucleotides, the CDR3 is TGTGCCATCAGTGAGTCGATGGGTGGTGGTAATGAGCAGTTCTTC.

V is TRBV7-2 and J is TRBJ1-2; TRBD1 matches at 7 bases. The CDR3 consists of 15 residues. Germline V gives CDR1 SGHTA, CDR2 FQGNSA. V gave up 2 bases and J gave up 2 bases; unmatched junction bases: 5. In DNA, the CDR3 is TGTGCCAGCAGCTTAACACCGACAGGGAACTATGGCTACACCTTC. This gives the protein CASSLTPTGNYGYTF.

The CDR3 sequence is CASSMGLVGETQYF. In DNA form, the CDR3 reads TGTGCCAGCAGCATGGGACTAGTGGGAGAGACCCAGTACTTC. The V gene is TRBV9, the J gene TRBJ2-5; TRBD2 aligns across 8 bases. CDR1 is SGDLS, CDR2 YYNGEE, per germline. The trim removed 4 bases at V and 4 bases at J, leaving 6 bases unmatched. The CDR3 is made up of 14 amino acids.